The rows below give T cell receptor beta chains drawn from one sample of a study of identical twins. TCRdb re-analysed the 5' RACE reads in MiXCR, keeping a single row per CDR3 protein. The sample lists 1.5 million to 2 million distinct CDR3 sequences, more than 30% seen once, with about 0.27% in the top ten. Specimen: cord blood. These receptors were taken from a newborn girl in good health. Both conserved end residues are part of each CDR3. The D gene is left open where the match is weak. Some rows mark clone size as missing; the rest say once, few, many or name a class of expanded clone.

>TRBJ2-2|-|few|TRBV4-2
CASSQDGIWEAGELFF
TGTGCCAGCAGCCAAGATGGAATCTGGGAGGCCGGGGAGCTGTTTTTT
>TRBJ2-2|TRBD2|-|TRBV4-2
CASSRAGVGSGELFF
TGTGCCAGCAGCCGCGCGGGAGTTGGGAGCGGGGAGCTGTTTTTT
>TRBJ1-4|-|-|TRBV5-1
CASSLKWPARAPNDEKLFF
TGCGCCAGCAGCTTGAAATGGCCCGCCCGGGCACCTAATGATGAAAAACTGTTTTTT
>TRBJ2-1|TRBD1|-|TRBV19
CASSSGQGVDEQFF
TGTGCCAGTAGTTCCGGACAGGGGGTCGATGAGCAGTTCTTC
>TRBJ1-5|-|many|TRBV29-1
CSDRGNQPQHF
TGCAGCGACAGGGGCAATCAGCCCCAGCATTTT
>TRBJ2-7|-|few|TRBV5-1
CASSLEGPRSYEQYF
TGCGCCAGCAGCTTGGAGGGCCCCCGCTCCTACGAGCAGTACTTC
>TRBJ2-7|-|-|TRBV7-9
CASSLARGPYNEQYF
TGTGCCAGCAGCTTAGCGCGGGGGCCCTACAATGAGCAGTACTTC
>TRBJ2-3|TRBD2|-|TRBV3-1
CASSHTGGLGDTQYF
TGTGCCAGCAGCCACACGGGGGGGCTAGGAGATACGCAGTATTTT
>TRBJ2-1|-|few|TRBV7-9
CASSSQETQFF
TGTGCCAGCAGTTCACAGGAGACCCAGTTCTTC
>TRBJ1-5|-|-|TRBV6-6
CASTQGVPHGSNQPQHF
TGTGCCAGCACTCAAGGGGTCCCCCATGGAAGCAATCAGCCCCAGCATTTT
>TRBJ2-5|-|-|TRBV10-3
CAISRDLSIQYF
TGTGCCATAAGCCGGGACCTTAGTATCCAGTACTTC
>TRBJ2-1|TRBD2|-|TRBV7-9
CASSTRLAGNNEQFF
TGTGCCAGCAGCACTCGACTAGCGGGAAACAATGAGCAGTTCTTC
>TRBJ2-3|-|-|TRBV9
CASSVGFSDTQYF
TGTGCCAGCAGCGTAGGATTCTCAGATACGCAGTATTTT
>TRBJ2-7|TRBD1|few|TRBV12-3/TRBV12-4
CASSRDRVYNEQYF
TGTGCCAGCAGCAGGGACAGGGTCTACAATGAGCAGTACTTC
>TRBJ2-2|-|-|TRBV5-1
CASSFMEGTGELFF
TGCGCCAGCAGCTTTATGGAGGGCACCGGGGAGCTGTTTTTT
>TRBJ2-2|TRBD2|-|TRBV4-2
CASSQEGGGYTGELFF
TGTGCCAGCAGCCAAGAGGGCGGGGGGTATACCGGGGAGCTGTTTTTT
>TRBJ2-2|-|-|TRBV12-3/TRBV12-4
CASSPRPGGELFF
TGTGCCAGCAGTCCCCGTCCGGGCGGGGAGCTGTTTTTT
>TRBJ2-1|TRBD1|-|TRBV28
CASSLLPGQGAKDEQFF
TGTGCCAGCAGTCTCCTTCCGGGACAGGGGGCGAAGGATGAGCAGTTCTTC
>TRBJ1-5|-|-|TRBV20-1
CSARDNVGRGYNQPQHF
TGCAGTGCTAGAGATAACGTGGGCAGGGGCTACAATCAGCCCCAGCATTTT
>TRBJ2-1|-|-|TRBV15
CATSRDPLYNEQFF
TGTGCCACCAGCAGAGACCCACTTTACAATGAGCAGTTCTTC
>TRBJ2-3|TRBD2|-|TRBV4-2
CASSVGGTSRSTDTQYF
TGTGCCAGCAGCGTGGGGGGGACCAGCCGTAGCACAGATACGCAGTATTTT
>TRBJ2-7|-|-|TRBV18
CASSRRDFSTEQYF
TGTGCCAGCTCACGCCGGGACTTTTCCACCGAGCAGTACTTC
>TRBJ2-1|TRBD2|-|TRBV20-1
CSAATAGGSYNEQFF
TGCAGTGCTGCCACAGCGGGAGGTTCCTACAATGAGCAGTTCTTC
>TRBJ2-1|-|few|TRBV13
CASSPRAGVDEQFF
TGTGCCAGCAGCCCGAGGGCCGGAGTGGATGAGCAGTTCTTC
>TRBJ2-4|TRBD2|-|TRBV7-8
CASSPGTSGVEEQYF
TGTGCCAGCAGCCCCGGGACTAGCGGGGTGGAGGAGCAGTACTTC
>TRBJ2-3|-|few|TRBV15
CATSSRQGTDTQYF
TGTGCCACCAGCAGCCGACAGGGCACAGATACGCAGTATTTT
>TRBJ2-7|TRBD2|-|TRBV7-9
CASSSWTRGYEQYF
TGTGCCAGCAGCTCGTGGACTAGGGGCTACGAGCAGTACTTC
>TRBJ1-2|-|-|TRBV18
CASSPGGTSSRFNGYTF
TGTGCCAGCTCACCGGGAGGAACATCATCAAGATTCAATGGCTACACCTTC
>TRBJ1-5|-|-|TRBV20-1
CSARGAGAPFGNSNQPQHF
TGCAGTGCTAGAGGAGCGGGGGCGCCTTTTGGGAATAGCAATCAGCCCCAGCATTTT
>TRBJ2-7|TRBD1|-|TRBV7-9
CASSSRDRDIYEQYF
TGTGCCAGCAGCTCTAGGGACAGGGATATCTACGAGCAGTACTTC
>TRBJ2-5|-|few|TRBV20-1
CSARTGRQKETQYF
TGCAGTGCCCGTACAGGGAGGCAAAAAGAGACCCAGTACTTC
>TRBJ2-5|-|-|TRBV11-2
CASSLDVRVQGETQYF
TGTGCCAGCAGCTTAGATGTGAGGGTGCAGGGAGAGACCCAGTACTTC
>TRBJ1-2|-|-|TRBV7-2
CASSLLATTNYGYTF
TGTGCCAGCAGCTTATTGGCAACTACTAACTATGGCTACACCTTC
>TRBJ2-1|TRBD2|-|TRBV7-6
CASSRGRARDNEQFF
TGTGCCAGCAGCCGCGGGAGGGCCAGAGACAATGAGCAGTTCTTC
>TRBJ2-1|TRBD2|many|TRBV3-1
CASSLGTSGKQFF
TGTGCCAGCAGCCTCGGGACTAGCGGGAAGCAGTTCTTC
>TRBJ2-1|-|many|TRBV2
CASSAAYEQFF
TGTGCCAGCAGTGCCGCCTATGAGCAGTTCTTC
>TRBJ1-4|-|many|TRBV29-1
CSVDNNEKLFF
TGCAGCGTTGACAATAATGAAAAACTGTTTTTT
>TRBJ2-3|TRBD1|many|TRBV27
CASSFRQGDTQYF
TGTGCCAGCAGTTTCCGACAGGGAGATACGCAGTATTTT
>TRBJ2-3|-|-|TRBV28
CASSLFDSADTRYF
TGTGCCAGCAGTTTATTCGACAGCGCAGATACGCGGTATTTT
>TRBJ2-5|TRBD1|few|TRBV2
CASRWTGWETQYF
TGTGCCAGCAGATGGACAGGGTGGGAGACCCAGTACTTC
>TRBJ2-2|-|-|TRBV12-3/TRBV12-4
CASSDFVRASRDGTGELFF
TGTGCCAGCAGTGACTTTGTAAGGGCGAGTAGGGACGGCACCGGGGAGCTGTTTTTT
>TRBJ2-7|-|-|TRBV15
CATSRQTGSSYEQYF
TGTGCCACCAGCCGACAGACTGGGAGCTCCTACGAGCAGTACTTC
>TRBJ2-5|TRBD2|few|TRBV5-1
CASSLAPGLGQETQYF
TGCGCCAGCAGCTTGGCCCCTGGACTAGGCCAAGAGACCCAGTACTTC
>TRBJ2-2|TRBD1|-|TRBV28
CASNQQGMGTGELFF
TGTGCCAGCAATCAACAGGGGATGGGCACCGGGGAGCTGTTTTTT
>TRBJ2-5|TRBD2|-|TRBV3-1
CASSSRAGVRNNEQYF
TGTGCCAGCAGCTCCCGGGCGGGGGTTAGGAACAATGAGCAGTACTTC
>TRBJ2-5|TRBD2|-|TRBV6-6
CASSYVGLLAADTQYF
TGTGCCAGCAGTTACGTGGGGTTACTAGCGGCGGATACCCAGTACTTC
>TRBJ2-7|-|-|TRBV6-5
CASRPDGRYNEQYF
TGTGCCAGCAGACCTGATGGACGGTACAATGAGCAGTACTTC
>TRBJ1-3|-|-|TRBV7-2
CASSLNPRVPRGNTIYF
TGTGCCAGCAGCTTAAATCCCAGGGTGCCGAGGGGAAACACCATATATTTT
>TRBJ2-7|TRBD2|-|TRBV9
CASSERTSGYNEQYF
TGTGCCAGCAGCGAGAGGACTAGCGGTTACAATGAGCAGTACTTC
>TRBJ1-4|TRBD1|-|TRBV4-1
CASSHQTGRQEKLFF
TGCGCCAGCAGCCATCAGACAGGGCGTCAGGAAAAACTGTTTTTT
>TRBJ2-3|-|-|TRBV20-1
CSARGGFRGGTDTQYF
TGCAGTGCTAGAGGGGGGTTTAGGGGGGGCACAGATACGCAGTATTTT
>TRBJ2-5|-|few|TRBV5-1
CASSLVPADETQYF
TGCGCCAGCAGCTTGGTACCCGCCGACGAGACCCAGTACTTC
>TRBJ1-1|-|few|TRBV5-1
CASAGQRNTEAFF
TGCGCCAGCGCGGGGCAGAGGAACACTGAAGCTTTCTTT
>TRBJ2-1|-|-|TRBV7-9
CASSSMDFAGPNEQFF
TGTGCCAGCAGCTCCATGGACTTCGCGGGGCCCAATGAGCAGTTCTTC
>TRBJ2-1|TRBD2|-|TRBV20-1
CSASLSALAVDNEQFF
TGCAGTGCTAGTTTATCCGCACTAGCGGTAGACAATGAGCAGTTCTTC